This section outlines one T cell receptor (beta chain) sequence together with its context. The clone's antigen remains unknown. Base-call qualities are not available, and no considerably larger clone is one nucleotide away. Sample time point, as interpreted from the label and publication: about 28 days (+/-7) after the second vaccine dose. AZD1222 recipients given second doses at about 4 weeks or at about 12 weeks were pooled, since spike-specific TCR depth and breadth were not found to differ between the two schedules. Vaccinee samples came from UK trials COV001 and COV002, including a single-blind randomized controlled phase 2/3 trial of AZD1222 (ChAdOx1 nCoV-19) in healthy adults. Trial participant PBMC samples were collected at day 0 and day 28 after the second dose for TCRbeta chain sequencing. This sample is drawn from a study of T cell responses to AZD1222 COVID-19 vaccine listed by TCRdb under 2021. In terms of the full investigation: TCR sequencing was performed for approximately 240 trial participants, of whom around 200 were given two doses of AZD1222 and some 26 were given two doses of MenACWY control vaccine. Trial participants were enrolled by age into 18-55, 56-69 and 70-plus year subgroups, with around 150, 28 and 57 TCR-sequenced participants respectively. The investigation overall reported the following: Because no day 14 peak-response samples were available, repertoires were characterized only after the peak T cell response. Participants were mostly white British and included more females than males, and it was suggested by the authors that clonal diversity may have been underestimated. Conclusions about previously exposed vaccinees were limited because only 6 or 7 AZD1222 recipients were SARS-CoV-2 seropositive at baseline. The vaccine-associated CD4 TCRs covered the entire spike protein, and the dominant responses fell in regions 160-218 and 743-854. A significant rise in spike-specific TCR breadth and depth was observed after two AZD1222 doses relative to day 0 and relative to MenACWY recipients. The 56-69-year group was small, and its depth increase did not reach significance, likely because of low power. Reportedly, almost half of the unique spike-specific TCRs recognized epitopes lying outside the regions that are mutated in the B.1.351 and B.1.1.7 variants.

The CDR3 regions of human TCRbeta chains were analyzed by immunosequencing. In the original analysis: TCRs in the repertoires were matched against a reference library of SARS-CoV-2-specific TCRs that had been generated with the MIRA antigen-specificity platform. Breadth was defined as the fraction of unique TCRs that were SARS-CoV-2-associated. Depth was defined as the fraction of total T cells that were SARS-CoV-2-associated. Each spike-specific TCR was assigned to its reactive spike region and to a CD4 or CD8 class using the MIRA data. Log10-transformed breadth and depth values were compared by one-way ANOVA with Sidak's multiple comparisons tests. TCRdb provides this immuneACCESS table in a form limited to in-frame rearrangements. Some clones are lacking; in checked studies, under half of them reflect an unresolved V gene, and why the rest are absent is not known. D and trimming come from the DNA, and the V and J calls and clone size come from that table. This sample is represented by just over 150,000 clones; 85% to 95% of them were singletons. About 1.6% of the sample is taken by the ten largest.

V loses 2 bases at its end and J loses 3 bases; junction bases beyond the gene matches: 5. The CDR3, from cysteine to phenylalanine, totals 16 residues. Only the CDR3 part of the read is kept: 48 bases, read in frame from the first base. CDR1 and CDR2, per the germline V gene, are MNHEY and SVGAGI. This material consisted of peripheral blood, taken 28 days after the second AZD1222 dose. The origin of this receptor is an adult who received the AZD1222 COVID-19 vaccine. The chain was built from TRBV6-5 and TRBJ2-3, and 10 junctional nucleotides match TRBD2. For the CDR3, the sequence is CASSYELAGPTDTQYF. The nucleotide sequence is TGTGCCAGCAGTTACGAACTAGCGGGGCCGACAGATACGCAGTATTTT.